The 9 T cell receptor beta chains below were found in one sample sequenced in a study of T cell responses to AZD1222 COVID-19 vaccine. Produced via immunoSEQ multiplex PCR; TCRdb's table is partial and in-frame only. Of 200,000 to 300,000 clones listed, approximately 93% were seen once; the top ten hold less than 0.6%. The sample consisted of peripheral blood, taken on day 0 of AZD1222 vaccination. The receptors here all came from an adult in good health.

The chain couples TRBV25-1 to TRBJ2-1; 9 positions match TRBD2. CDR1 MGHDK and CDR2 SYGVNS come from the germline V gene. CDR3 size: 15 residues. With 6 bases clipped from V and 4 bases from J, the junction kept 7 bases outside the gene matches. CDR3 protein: CASRGGSGSYNEQFF. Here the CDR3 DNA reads TGTGCCAGCAGGGGTGGTAGCGGGAGTTACAATGAGCAGTTCTTC.

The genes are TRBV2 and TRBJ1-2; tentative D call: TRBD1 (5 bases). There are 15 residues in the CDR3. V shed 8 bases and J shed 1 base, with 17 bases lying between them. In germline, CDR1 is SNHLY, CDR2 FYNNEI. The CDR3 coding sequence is TGTGCCAGCGGGAGCGGGGGATGGGGTAACTATGGCTACACCTTC. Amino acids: CASGSGGWGNYGYTF.

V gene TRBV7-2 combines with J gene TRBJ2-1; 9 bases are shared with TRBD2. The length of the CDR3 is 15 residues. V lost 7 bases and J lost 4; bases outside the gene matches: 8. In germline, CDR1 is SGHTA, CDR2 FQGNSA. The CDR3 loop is CASIPETSGYNEQFF. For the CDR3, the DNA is TGTGCCAGCATTCCCGAGACTAGCGGTTACAATGAGCAGTTCTTC. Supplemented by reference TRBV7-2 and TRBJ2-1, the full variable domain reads GAGVSQSPSNKVTEKGKDVELRCDPISGHTALYWYRQSLGQGLEFLIYFQGNSAPDKSGLPSDRFSAERTGGSVSTLTIQRTQQEDSAVYLCASIPETSGYNEQFFGPGTRLTVL.

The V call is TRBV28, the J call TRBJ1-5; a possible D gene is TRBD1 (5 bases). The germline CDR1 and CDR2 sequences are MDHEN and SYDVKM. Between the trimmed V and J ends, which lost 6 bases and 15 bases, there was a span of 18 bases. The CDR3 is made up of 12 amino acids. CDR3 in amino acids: CASSAGGRAVHF. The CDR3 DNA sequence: TGTGCCAGCAGCGCGGGGGGGAGAGCTGTGCATTTT.

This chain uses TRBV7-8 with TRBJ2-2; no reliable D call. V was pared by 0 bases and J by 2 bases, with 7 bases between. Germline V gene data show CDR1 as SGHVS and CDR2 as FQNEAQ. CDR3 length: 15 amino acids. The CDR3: CASSLAYSNTGELFF. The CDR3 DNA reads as TGTGCCAGCAGCTTAGCTTACAGTAACACCGGGGAGCTGTTTTTT.

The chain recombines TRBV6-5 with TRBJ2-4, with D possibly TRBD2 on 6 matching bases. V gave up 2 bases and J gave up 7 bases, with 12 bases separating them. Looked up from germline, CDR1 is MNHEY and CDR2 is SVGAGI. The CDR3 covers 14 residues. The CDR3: CASSYEIGGNIQYF. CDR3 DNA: TGTGCCAGCAGTTACGAGATCGGGGGTAACATTCAGTACTTC.

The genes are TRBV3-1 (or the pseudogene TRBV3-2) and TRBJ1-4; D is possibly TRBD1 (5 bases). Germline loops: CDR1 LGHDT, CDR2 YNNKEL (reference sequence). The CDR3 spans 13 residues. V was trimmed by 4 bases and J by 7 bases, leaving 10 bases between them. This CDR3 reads CASSLGGSEKLFF. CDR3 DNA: TGTGCCAGCAGCCTGGGGGGATCTGAAAAACTGTTTTTT.

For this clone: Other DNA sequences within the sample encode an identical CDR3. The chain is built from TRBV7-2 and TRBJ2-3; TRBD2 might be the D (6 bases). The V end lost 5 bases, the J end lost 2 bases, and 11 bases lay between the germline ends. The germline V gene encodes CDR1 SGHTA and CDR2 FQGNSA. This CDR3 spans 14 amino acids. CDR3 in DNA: TGTGCCAGCAGCCCTGCGGGGCTCACAGATACGCAGTATTTT. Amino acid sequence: CASSPAGLTDTQYF.

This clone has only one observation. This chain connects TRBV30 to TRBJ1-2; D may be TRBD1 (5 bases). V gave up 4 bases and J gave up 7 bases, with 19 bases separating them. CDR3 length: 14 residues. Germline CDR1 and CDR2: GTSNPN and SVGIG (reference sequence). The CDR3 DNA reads TGTGCCTGGAAGGGTGGGGCAAGAATCTCTGGCTACACCTTC. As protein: CAWKGGARISGYTF.